This record covers a single TCR beta chain. The CDR3 is 14 amino acids. Germline lookup yields CDR1 SNHLY and CDR2 FYNNEI. The J segment lost 5 bases and the V segment lost 7 bases, leaving 10 bases of the junction unmatched. Per the authors' pipeline: Amplification of reference gene primers was used by the study to estimate nucleated cell counts. TCRdb's table, derived via immunoSEQ multiplex PCR, lists solely in-frame clones and lacks some. Clonal size and the V and J genes are those of that table, whereas D and trimming came from the DNA. The sample lists about 160,000 clones, roughly 90% occurring once. This sample is part of a study of blood T cell repertoires in COVID-19. Overall study context: PBMCs, B-cell-depleted T cells, or T cells were the source of the cDNA or gDNA that made up the material.

Sequencing was done on a sample of peripheral blood. This sequence was found in a man aged 55-75 years with acute or convalescent COVID-19. The chain carries TRBV2 and TRBJ1-1; 7 bases are a match to TRBD1. CDR3 nucleotides: TGTGCCAGCACCGAACAGGGGATGTTTACTGAAGCTTTCTTT. This codes for CASTEQGMFTEAFF.